The source of this T cell receptor beta chain is a study of cytomegalovirus exposure and HLA in healthy donors. The study's findings and limits: Earlier results showed most TCR beta V segments being productive about 90% or about 30% of the time. CMV antigen specificity of three CMV-associated chains was confirmed in vitro.

The table lists this clone with a count of one. What it binds is not known. The germline CDR1 and CDR2 sequences are MGHDK and SYGVNS. Trimming left V 3 bases short and J 0 bases short, with 7 bases between. The CDR3 length is 14 residues. Both 60 Vbeta primers and 13 Jbeta primers went into the PCR. Only in-frame clones appear in the TCRdb table, and some are missing; sequencing was by immunoSEQ multiplex PCR. The sample consists of more than 95,000 clones, over 75% of them appearing once. The material sequenced was PBMCs. This TCR derives from a woman aged 18-35 years in good health and CMV-seropositive. This chain links TRBV25-1 with TRBJ2-3; D ambiguous. CDR3 bases: TGTGCCAGCAGTGAGAGGTATAGCACAGATACGCAGTATTTT. Residues: CASSERYSTDTQYF.